The rows below give T cell receptor beta chains drawn from one sample of a study of human thymus T cells. The protocol was immunoSEQ multiplex PCR, while the TCRdb copy is restricted to in-frame clones and leaves out a portion. The sample contains tens of thousands of clones, 94% of which appear only once. Source material: blood. These receptors were collected from a boy under two years old with a congenital heart defect but otherwise immunologically healthy. Both conserved end residues are part of each CDR3. Each record gives: J gene, D gene, V gene, CDR3 protein, CDR3 DNA. A D gene is named only where the DNA matches it firmly.

j_call: TRBJ2-2; d_call: TRBD1; v_call: TRBV28; cdr3_aa: CASSRRDRDTGELFF; cdr3_nt: TGTGCCAGCAGCCGCCGGGACAGGGACACCGGGGAGCTGTTTTTT
j_call: TRBJ2-5; d_call: TRBD2; v_call: TRBV5-5; cdr3_aa: CASSLGLAGPSVGETQYF; cdr3_nt: TGTGCCAGCAGCCTGGGACTAGCGGGGCCGTCGGTTGGAGAGACCCAGTACTTC
j_call: TRBJ2-5; d_call: TRBD2; v_call: TRBV9; cdr3_aa: CASSVTGLPQETRYF; cdr3_nt: TGTGCCAGCAGCGTAACGGGACTACCGCAAGAGACCCGGTACTTC
j_call: TRBJ2-7; d_call: TRBD1; v_call: TRBV12-5; cdr3_aa: CASGLGQGTYEQYF; cdr3_nt: TGTGCTAGTGGACTCGGACAGGGGACCTACGAGCAGTACTTC
j_call: TRBJ1-2; d_call: NA; v_call: TRBV7-9; cdr3_aa: CASSFPQGEEYGYTF; cdr3_nt: TGTGCCAGCAGCTTTCCTCAGGGCGAGGAATATGGCTACACCTTC
j_call: TRBJ1-1; d_call: NA; v_call: TRBV19; cdr3_aa: CASRGRTEAFF; cdr3_nt: TGTGCCAGTAGGGGGCGCACTGAAGCTTTCTTT
j_call: TRBJ2-7; d_call: NA; v_call: TRBV2; cdr3_aa: CASIEDTSYEQYF; cdr3_nt: TGTGCCAGCATTGAGGACACCTCCTACGAGCAGTACTTC
j_call: TRBJ1-5; d_call: NA; v_call: TRBV4-3; cdr3_aa: CASSQDAQYMGQPQHF; cdr3_nt: TGCGCCAGCAGCCAAGATGCCCAATATATGGGTCAGCCCCAGCATTTT
j_call: TRBJ2-5; d_call: TRBD1; v_call: TRBV4-1; cdr3_aa: CASSQPQGAKGETQYF; cdr3_nt: TGCGCCAGCAGCCAACCGCAGGGGGCTAAGGGAGAGACCCAGTACTTC
j_call: TRBJ1-2; d_call: NA; v_call: TRBV5-1; cdr3_aa: CASSLGAGYGYTF; cdr3_nt: TGCGCCAGCAGCTTGGGGGCGGGCTATGGCTACACCTTC
j_call: TRBJ2-1; d_call: NA; v_call: TRBV23-1; cdr3_aa: CASLRPRVSKTYNEQFF; cdr3_nt: TGCGCCAGCCTCCGCCCTCGGGTATCAAAGACCTACAATGAGCAGTTCTTC